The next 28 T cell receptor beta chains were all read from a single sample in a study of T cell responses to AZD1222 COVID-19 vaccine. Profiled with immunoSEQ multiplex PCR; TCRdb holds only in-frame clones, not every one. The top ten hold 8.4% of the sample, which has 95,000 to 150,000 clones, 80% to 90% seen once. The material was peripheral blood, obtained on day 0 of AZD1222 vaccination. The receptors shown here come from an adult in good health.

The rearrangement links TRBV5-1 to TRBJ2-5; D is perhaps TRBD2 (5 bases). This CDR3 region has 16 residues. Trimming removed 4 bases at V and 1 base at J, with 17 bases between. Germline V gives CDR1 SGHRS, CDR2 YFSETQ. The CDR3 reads CASSPTAGSIQETQYF. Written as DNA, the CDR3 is TGCGCCAGCAGCCCCACTGCTGGGAGCATCCAAGAGACCCAGTACTTC.

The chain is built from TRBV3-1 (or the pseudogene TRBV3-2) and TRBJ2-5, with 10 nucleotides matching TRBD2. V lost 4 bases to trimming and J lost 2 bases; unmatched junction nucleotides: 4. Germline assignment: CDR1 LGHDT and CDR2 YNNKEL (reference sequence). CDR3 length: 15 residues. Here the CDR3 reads CASSLSGRSQETQYF. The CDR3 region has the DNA TGTGCCAGCAGCCTTAGCGGGAGGAGTCAAGAGACCCAGTACTTC.

As DNA, the CDR3 is TGTGCCAGCAGCGTAGTGGGGGCCTCGAACACCGGGGAGCTGTTTTTT. This encodes CASSVVGASNTGELFF. The chain recombines TRBV9 with TRBJ2-2; D is perhaps TRBD1 (6 bases). V lost 0 bases, J lost 0 bases, and 9 bases lay in between. CDR3 length equals 16 residues. CDR1 is SGDLS, CDR2 YYNGEE, per germline.

The CDR3 DNA follows: TGTGCCAGCAGCTTGACTAGCGGGAGTTCAGAGACCCAGTACTTC. Protein: CASSLTSGSSETQYF. The chain recombines TRBV7-8 with TRBJ2-5, with 12 positions matching TRBD2. The germline V gene encodes CDR1 SGHVS and CDR2 FQNEAQ. V lost 3 bases and J lost 4; bases outside the gene matches: 3. This CDR3 is built from 15 residues.

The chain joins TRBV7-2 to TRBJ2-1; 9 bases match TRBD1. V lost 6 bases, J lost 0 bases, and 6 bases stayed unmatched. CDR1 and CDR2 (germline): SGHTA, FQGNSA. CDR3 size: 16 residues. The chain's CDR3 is CASRNPGQGSYNEQFF. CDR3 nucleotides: TGTGCCAGCAGAAATCCGGGACAGGGCTCCTACAATGAGCAGTTCTTC.

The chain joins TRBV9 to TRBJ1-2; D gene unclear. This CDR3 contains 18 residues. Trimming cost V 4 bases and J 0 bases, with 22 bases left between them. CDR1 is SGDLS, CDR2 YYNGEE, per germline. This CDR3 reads CASSLSGQMRLTNYGYTF. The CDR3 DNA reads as TGTGCCAGCAGCCTAAGCGGGCAGATGAGGCTGACTAACTATGGCTACACCTTC.

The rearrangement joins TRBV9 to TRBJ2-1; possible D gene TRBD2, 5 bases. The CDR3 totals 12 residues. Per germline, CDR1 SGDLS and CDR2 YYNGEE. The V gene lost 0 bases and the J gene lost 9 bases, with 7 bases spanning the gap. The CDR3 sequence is CASSVVAGEQFF. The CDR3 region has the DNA TGTGCCAGCAGCGTAGTGGCGGGTGAGCAGTTCTTC.

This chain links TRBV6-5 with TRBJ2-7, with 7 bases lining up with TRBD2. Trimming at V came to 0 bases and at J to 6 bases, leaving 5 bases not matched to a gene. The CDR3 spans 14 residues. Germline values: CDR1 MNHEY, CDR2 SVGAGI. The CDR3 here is CASSYSGSGPEQYF. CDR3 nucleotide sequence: TGTGCCAGCAGTTACTCTGGTAGCGGGCCCGAGCAGTACTTC.

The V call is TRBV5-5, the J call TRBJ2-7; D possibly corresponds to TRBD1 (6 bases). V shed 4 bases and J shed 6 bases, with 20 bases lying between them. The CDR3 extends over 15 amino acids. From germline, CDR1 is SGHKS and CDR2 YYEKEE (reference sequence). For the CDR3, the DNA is TGTGCCAGCAGCCCCAATCCCGGGACATTTTCCGAGCAGTACTTC. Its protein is CASSPNPGTFSEQYF.

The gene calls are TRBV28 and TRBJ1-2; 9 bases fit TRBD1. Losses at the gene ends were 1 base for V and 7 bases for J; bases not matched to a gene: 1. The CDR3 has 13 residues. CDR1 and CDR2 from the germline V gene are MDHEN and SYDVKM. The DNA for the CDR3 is TGTGCCAGCAGTTTATCGGACAGGGGTGGCTACACCTTC. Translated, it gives CASSLSDRGGYTF.

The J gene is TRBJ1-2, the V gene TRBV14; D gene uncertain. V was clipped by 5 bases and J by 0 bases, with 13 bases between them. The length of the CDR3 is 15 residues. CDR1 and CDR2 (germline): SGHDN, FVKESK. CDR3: CASSEKYRANYGYTF. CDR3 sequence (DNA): TGTGCCAGCAGCGAAAAGTACCGAGCTAACTATGGCTACACCTTC.

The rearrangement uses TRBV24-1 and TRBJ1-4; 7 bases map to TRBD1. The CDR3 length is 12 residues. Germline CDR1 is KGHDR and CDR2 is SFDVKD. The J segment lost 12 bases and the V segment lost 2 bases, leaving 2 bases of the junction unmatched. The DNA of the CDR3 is TGTGCCACCAGTGATTCCACAGGGGAACTGTTTTTT. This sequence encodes CATSDSTGELFF.

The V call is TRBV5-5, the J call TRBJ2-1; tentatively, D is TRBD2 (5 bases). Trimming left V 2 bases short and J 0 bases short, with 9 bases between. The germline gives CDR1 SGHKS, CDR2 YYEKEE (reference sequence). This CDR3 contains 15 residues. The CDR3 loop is CASSFGGSSYNEQFF. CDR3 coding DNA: TGTGCCAGCAGCTTCGGAGGCAGCTCCTACAATGAGCAGTTCTTC.

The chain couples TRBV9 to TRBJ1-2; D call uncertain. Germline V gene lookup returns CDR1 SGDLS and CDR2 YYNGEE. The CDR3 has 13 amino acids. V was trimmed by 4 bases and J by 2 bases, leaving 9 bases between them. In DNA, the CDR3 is TGTGCCAGCAGCCCCACAGTGAACTATGGCTACACCTTC. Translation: CASSPTVNYGYTF.

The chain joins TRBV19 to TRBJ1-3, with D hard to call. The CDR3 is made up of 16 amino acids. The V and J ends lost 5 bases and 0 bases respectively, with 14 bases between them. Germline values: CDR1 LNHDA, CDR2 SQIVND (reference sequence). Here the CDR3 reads CASSPQRGSSGNTIYF. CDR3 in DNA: TGTGCCAGTAGTCCCCAACGGGGTTCCTCTGGAAACACCATATATTTT.

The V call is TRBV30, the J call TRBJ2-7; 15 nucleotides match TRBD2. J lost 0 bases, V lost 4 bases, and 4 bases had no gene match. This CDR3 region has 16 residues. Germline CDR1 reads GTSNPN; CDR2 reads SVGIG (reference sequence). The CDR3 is CAWTGTSGRSSYEQYF. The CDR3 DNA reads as TGTGCCTGGACCGGGACTAGCGGGAGGAGCTCCTACGAGCAGTACTTC.

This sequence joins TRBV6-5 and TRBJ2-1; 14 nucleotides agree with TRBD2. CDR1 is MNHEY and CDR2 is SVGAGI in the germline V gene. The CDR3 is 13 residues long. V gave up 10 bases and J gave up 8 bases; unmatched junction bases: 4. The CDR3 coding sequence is TGTGCCACTAGGGGACTAGCGGGAGATGAGCAGTTCTTC. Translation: CATRGLAGDEQFF.

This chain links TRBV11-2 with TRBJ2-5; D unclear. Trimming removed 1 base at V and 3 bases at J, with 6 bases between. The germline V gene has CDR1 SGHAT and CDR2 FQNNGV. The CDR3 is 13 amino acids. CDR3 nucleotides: TGTGCCAGCAGCTTAGGGGCTAAAGAGACCCAGTACTTC. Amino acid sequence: CASSLGAKETQYF.

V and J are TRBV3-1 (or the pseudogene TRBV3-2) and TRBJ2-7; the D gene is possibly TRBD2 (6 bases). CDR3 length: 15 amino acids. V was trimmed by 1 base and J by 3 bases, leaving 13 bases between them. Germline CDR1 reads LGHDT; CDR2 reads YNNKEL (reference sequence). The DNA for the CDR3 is TGTGCCAGCAGCCAAGGGACACCGGGGGACTACGAGCAGTACTTC. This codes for CASSQGTPGDYEQYF.

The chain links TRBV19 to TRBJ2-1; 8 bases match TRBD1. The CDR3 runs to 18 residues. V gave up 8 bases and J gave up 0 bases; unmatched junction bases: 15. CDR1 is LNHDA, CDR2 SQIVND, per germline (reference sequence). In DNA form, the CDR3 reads TGTGCCAGTGGTGATCCAAGGACAGGGAGGACCTCCTACAATGAGCAGTTCTTC. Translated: CASGDPRTGRTSYNEQFF.

The CDR3 DNA sequence: TGTGCCAGCAGCTCCAGGGGGATCTCAGATACGCAGTATTTT. Encoded protein: CASSSRGISDTQYF. The chain uses TRBV7-9 and TRBJ2-3; 7 nucleotides agree with TRBD1. CDR3 length equals 14 residues. From germline, CDR1 is SEHNR and CDR2 FQNEAQ (reference sequence). The V and J ends lost 4 bases and 4 bases, in that order; junction bases with no gene match: 5. The entire variable domain, with the rest obtained from reference TRBV7-9 and TRBJ2-3, is as follows: DTGVSQNPRHKITKRGQNVTFRCDPISEHNRLYWYRQTLGQGPEFLTYFQNEAQLEKSRLLSDRFSAERPKGSFSTLEIQRTEQGDSAMYLCASSSRGISDTQYFGPGTRLTVL.

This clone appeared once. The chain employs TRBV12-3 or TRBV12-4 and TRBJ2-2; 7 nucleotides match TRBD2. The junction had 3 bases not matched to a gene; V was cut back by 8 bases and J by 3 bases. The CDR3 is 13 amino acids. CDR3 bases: TGTGCCAGCGGGAGGGACTACACCGGGGAGCTGTTTTTT. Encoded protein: CASGRDYTGELFF.

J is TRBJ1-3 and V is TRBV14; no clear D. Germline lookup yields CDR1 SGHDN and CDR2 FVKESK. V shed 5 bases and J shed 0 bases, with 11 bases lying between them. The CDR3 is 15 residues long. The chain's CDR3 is CASSGGILSGNTIYF. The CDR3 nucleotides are TGTGCCAGCAGCGGAGGGATCCTCTCTGGAAACACCATATATTTT.

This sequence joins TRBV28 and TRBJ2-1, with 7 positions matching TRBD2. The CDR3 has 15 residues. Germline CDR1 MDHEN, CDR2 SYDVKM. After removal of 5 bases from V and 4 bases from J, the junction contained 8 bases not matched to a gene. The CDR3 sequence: CASSPPASGYNEQFF. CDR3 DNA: TGTGCCAGCAGTCCCCCAGCTAGCGGTTACAATGAGCAGTTCTTC.

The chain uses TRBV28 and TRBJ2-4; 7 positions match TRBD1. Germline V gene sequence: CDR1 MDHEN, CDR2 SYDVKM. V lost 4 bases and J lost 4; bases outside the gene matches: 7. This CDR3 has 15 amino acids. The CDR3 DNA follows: TGTGCCAGCAGTTCCGCAGGGGGTGAGAAAAACATTCAGTACTTC. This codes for CASSSAGGEKNIQYF.

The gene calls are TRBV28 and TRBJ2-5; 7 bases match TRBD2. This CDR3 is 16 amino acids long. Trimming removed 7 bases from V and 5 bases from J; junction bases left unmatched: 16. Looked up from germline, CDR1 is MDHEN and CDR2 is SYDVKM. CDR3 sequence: CASNPVGRGGGETQYF. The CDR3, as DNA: TGTGCCAGCAACCCCGTTGGGAGGGGAGGCGGGGAGACCCAGTACTTC. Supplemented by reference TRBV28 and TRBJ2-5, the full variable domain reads DVKVTQSSRYLVKRTGEKVFLECVQDMDHENMFWYRQDPGLGLRLIYFSYDVKMKEKGDIPEGYSVSREKKERFSLILESASTNQTSMYLCASNPVGRGGGETQYFGPGTRLLVL.

CDR3 DNA sequence: TGTGCCAGCAGTGAGGGGAGCAACACTGAAGCTTTCTTT. It encodes CASSEGSNTEAFF. The rearrangement joins TRBV25-1 to TRBJ1-1, with D unresolved. Per germline, CDR1 MGHDK and CDR2 SYGVNS. CDR3 length: 13 residues. V was pared by 3 bases and J by 2 bases, with 7 bases between.

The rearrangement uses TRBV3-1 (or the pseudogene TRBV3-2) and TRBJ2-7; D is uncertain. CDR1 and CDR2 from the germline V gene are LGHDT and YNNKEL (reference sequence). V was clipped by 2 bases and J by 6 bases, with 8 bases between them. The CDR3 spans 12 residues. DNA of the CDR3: TGTGCCAGCAGCCAAAGTAGCCTCGAGCAGTACTTC. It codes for CASSQSSLEQYF.